The 4 T cell receptor beta chains below all came from one sample that was sequenced in a study of cytomegalovirus exposure and HLA in healthy donors (dated by TCRdb to 2016 to 2017). To prepare the library, the immunoSEQ multiplex PCR assay was applied. For the multiplex PCR, a mixture combining 60 forward primers for TCR Vbeta segments and 13 reverse primers for TCR Jbeta segments was used. This immuneACCESS table, as held by TCRdb, lists in-frame sequences with V and J called but not all clones. Of the missing ones, under half trace to an unresolved V gene in checked studies; the others have no known cause. The sample's own table lists 150,000 to 200,000 clones. The top ten constitute 0.79% of the sample. Sequenced: PBMCs. These receptors originate from a woman aged 18-35 years in good health and CMV-seropositive.

A word on this clone: The germline gene is not matched at one end of the junction; a read error may be the cause. V is TRBV30 and J is TRBJ1-5, with D possibly matching TRBD1 (6 bases). Germline V gene data show CDR1 as GTSNPN and CDR2 as SVGIG (reference sequence). This CDR3 has 15 amino acids. In nucleotides, the CDR3 is TGTGCCTGGAGTGTACTCAGGGGTAGCAATCAGCTCCAGCATTTT. Its protein is CAWSVLRGSNQLQHF.

V is TRBV5-6 and J is TRBJ2-7; perhaps TRBD1 as D (5 bases). This CDR3 is built from 14 residues. The V gene's germline CDR1 is SGHDT and CDR2 YYEEEE. V lost 0 bases and J lost 2, with 9 bases in between. The CDR3 nucleotides read TGTGCCAGCAGCTTGGGGTCAGGGACCTACGAGCAGTACTTC. Residues: CASSLGSGTYEQYF.

The genes are TRBV19 and TRBJ2-1; no definite D call. The CDR3 is made up of 16 amino acids. The germline V gene has CDR1 LNHDA and CDR2 SQIVND (reference sequence). Deletions cut 1 base from V and 0 bases from J, with 10 bases between. CDR3: CASSIGRLSSYNEQFF. As DNA, the CDR3 is TGTGCCAGTAGTATAGGTAGACTGAGCTCCTACAATGAGCAGTTCTTC.

The chain recombines TRBV4-1 with TRBJ2-5; 7 nucleotides match TRBD2. V shed 5 bases, J shed 5 bases, and the junction held 5 bases outside the gene matches. Germline CDR1 is MGHRA and CDR2 is YSYEKL. This CDR3 comprises 13 residues. The CDR3, as DNA: TGCGCCAGCAGCTGGACTAGAGGGGAGACCCAGTACTTC. Protein: CASSWTRGETQYF.